A single TCR beta chain is shown here with its context. V was pared by 5 bases and J by 4 bases, with 14 bases between. The CDR3 has 14 amino acids. Germline V CDR1 and CDR2: LNHDA, SQIVND (reference sequence). Per the original data handling: Reference gene primer amplification gave estimated nucleated cell counts. The assay was immunoSEQ multiplex PCR, and TCRdb's table has in-frame clones only and misses some. The V and J calls and clone size are taken from that table; D and trimming were inferred from the DNA. The table has approximately 58,000 clones, 75% to 80% seen once. This specimen belongs to a study of blood T cell repertoires in COVID-19. At the level of the study: Both acute and convalescent COVID-19 samples were obtained from the United States, Italy and Spain.

This TCR derives from a man in his 70s with active or convalescent COVID-19. Input material: peripheral blood. The chain recombines TRBV19 with TRBJ2-5; D gene unclear. The CDR3 region has the DNA TGTGCCAGTAGTTCCCCGTCCAGCGTAGAGACCCAGTACTTC. Translating it yields CASSSPSSVETQYF.